This TCR beta chain was recorded in a study of blood T cell repertoires in COVID-19. Turning to the study itself: Acute and convalescent COVID-19 samples came from the United States, Italy and Spain. In each case, the material was cDNA or gDNA derived from T cells, B-cell-depleted T cells, or PBMCs.

Authors' analysis steps: Scientists estimated how many nucleated cells there were by amplifying reference gene primers. Only in-frame clones appear in the TCRdb table, and some are missing; sequencing was by immunoSEQ multiplex PCR. V, J and clone size are those of that table, while D and trimming were read from the DNA. The repertoire includes about 98,000 clones, approximately 80% of them detected once, and 3.5% to 5% sits in the top ten. Germline assignment: CDR1 SGHDN and CDR2 FVKESK. The CDR3 is 14 residues long. Trimming shortened V by 4 bases and J by 4 bases, and 10 bases separated the two germline ends.

This sequence joins TRBV14 and TRBJ2-2; TRBD2 is a possible D gene (6 bases). This sequence was found in a man aged 55 to 70 with acute or convalescent COVID-19. The material sequenced was peripheral blood. DNA for the CDR3: TGTGCCAGCAGCCGCGGGACTCTCACCGGGGAGCTGTTTTTT. Translation: CASSRGTLTGELFF. The complete variable domain, with remaining parts taken from reference TRBV14 and TRBJ2-2, reads EAGVTQFPSHSVIEKGQTVTLRCDPISGHDNLYWYRRVMGKEIKFLLHFVKESKQDESGMPNNRFLAERTGGTYSTLKVQPAELEDSGVYFCASSRGTLTGELFFGEGSRLTVL.